This T cell receptor beta chain was sequenced for a study of blood T cell repertoires in COVID-19. Seattle cases were enrolled at active infection and followed longitudinally. Trimming took 2 bases from V and 3 from J, leaving 13 bases between them. CDR1 and CDR2 from the germline V gene are KGHSH and LQKENI. The CDR3 totals 15 residues. Profiled with immunoSEQ multiplex PCR; TCRdb holds only in-frame clones, not every one. This sample yields hundreds of thousands of clones, of which roughly nine tenths are seen a single time; 7.8% belongs to the top ten. The chain links TRBV18 to TRBJ1-1, with a tentative D call TRBD1 (5 bases). This TCR derives from a woman aged 45-60 years with COVID-19, enrolled during active disease. The sequenced sample consisted of peripheral blood. As DNA, the CDR3 is TGTGCCAGCTCACCAACCCACTCGGGGGACACTGAAGCTTTCTTT. Amino acid sequence: CASSPTHSGDTEAFF.